Here is one T cell receptor (beta chain) with its context. The data derive from a study of cytomegalovirus exposure and HLA in healthy donors. Primers for the PCR totalled 60 Vbeta and 13 Jbeta. TCRdb's table, derived via immunoSEQ multiplex PCR, lists solely in-frame clones and lacks some. The sample has some 180,000 clones, over 65% seen once. The CDR3 totals 12 residues. In germline, CDR1 is SQVTM, CDR2 ANQGSEA. The sample consisted of PBMCs. The chain recombines TRBV29-1 with TRBJ1-5, with D possibly TRBD1 on 5 matching bases. This TCR was sampled from a woman aged 60-75 years in good health and CMV-seropositive. The CDR3 spells CGGGISNQPQHF. The CDR3, as DNA: TGCGGGGGAGGTATCAGCAATCAGCCCCAGCATTTT. Full variable domain (rest looked up from reference TRBV29-1 and TRBJ1-5): SAVISQKPSRDICQRGTSLTIQCQVDSQVTMMFWYRQQPGQSLTLIATANQGSEATYESGFVIDKFPISRPNLTFSTLTVSNMSPEDSSIYLCGGGISNQPQHFGDGTRLSIL.